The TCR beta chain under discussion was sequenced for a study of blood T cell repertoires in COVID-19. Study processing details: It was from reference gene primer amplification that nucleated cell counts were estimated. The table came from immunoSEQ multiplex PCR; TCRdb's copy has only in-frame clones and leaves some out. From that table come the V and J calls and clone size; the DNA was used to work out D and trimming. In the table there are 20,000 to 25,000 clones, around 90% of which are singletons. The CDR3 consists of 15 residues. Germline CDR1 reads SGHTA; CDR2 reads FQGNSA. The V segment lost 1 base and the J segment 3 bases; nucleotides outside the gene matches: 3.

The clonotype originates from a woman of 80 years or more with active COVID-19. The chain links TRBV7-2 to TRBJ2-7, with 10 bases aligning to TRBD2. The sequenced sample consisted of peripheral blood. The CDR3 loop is CASSLGTSGSYEQYF. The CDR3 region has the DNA TGTGCCAGCAGCTTAGGGACTAGCGGTAGCTACGAGCAGTACTTC. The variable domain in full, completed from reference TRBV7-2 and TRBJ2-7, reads GAGVSQSPSNKVTEKGKDVELRCDPISGHTALYWYRQSLGQGLEFLIYFQGNSAPDKSGLPSDRFSAERTGGSVSTLTIQRTQQEDSAVYLCASSLGTSGSYEQYFGPGTRLTVT.